Here is one TCR beta chain with its context. What it binds is unknown. The data were produced by immunoSEQ multiplex PCR, yet TCRdb's version contains in-frame clones alone and is incomplete. The profile covers approximately 70,000 clones, with 76% appearing a single time and 15% to 20% taken by the ten largest. This entry belongs to a study of radiotherapy plus CTLA-4 blockade in lung cancer. Study-wide points: Early blood T cell clone dynamics, with interferon-beta, were reported to best predict response. TCR clones originating in tumors grew in number in blood after radiotherapy plus ipilimumab.

CDR1 LNHDA and CDR2 SQIVND come from the germline V gene (reference sequence). The CDR3 is 16 amino acids. V was shortened by 8 bases and J by 0 bases, with 14 bases between the two germline ends. CTLA-4 blockade with ipilimumab, together with focal radiation, was given to patients with chemo-refractory metastatic non-small-cell lung cancer. Sequences were derived from peripheral blood, sampled from a patient treated with radiotherapy plus ipilimumab. This chain links TRBV19 with TRBJ1-6, with D uncertain. The origin of this receptor is a human donor with non-small cell lung cancer whose response to radiotherapy plus ipilimumab could not be evaluated. Some clones in this sample may be carry-over from other donors' samples. CDR3 in amino acids: CASSETGSSYNSPLHF. For the CDR3, the DNA is TGTGCCAGTTCCGAAACCGGGAGCTCCTATAATTCACCCCTCCACTTT.